This T cell receptor (beta chain) was captured by sequencing in a study of CD8 T cells in ankylosing spondylitis. This clonotype was seen a handful of times. TCRdb analysed the 5' RACE reads with MiXCR anew, one entry per CDR3 protein. The data show about 360,000 distinct CDR3 sequences, roughly 20% seen once. This CDR3 region has 14 residues. Germline CDR1 reads MNHEY; CDR2 reads SMNVEV (reference sequence). The trim removed 5 bases at V and 3 bases at J, leaving 7 bases unmatched. Sequencing was carried out using blood, either unsorted or a sorted T cell fraction (not recorded which). The chain is built from TRBV27 and TRBJ2-7, with TRBD1 matching 7 bases. The sequence derives from a male donor with ankylosing spondylitis or in good health (not recorded which). The CDR3 loop reads CASSGFGTVYEQYF. CDR3 sequence (DNA): TGTGCCAGCAGTGGGTTTGGGACAGTCTACGAGCAGTACTTC.